What follows describes a single T cell receptor (beta chain). What it binds is not known. This specimen comes from a study of siplizumab effects on memory and regulatory T cells. Findings of the study overall: Naive T cells, seemingly more diverse than memory cells, seemed major alloresponse contributors.

Per sample, some 10^5 TCR templates underwent assay. The protocol was immunoSEQ multiplex PCR, while the TCRdb copy is restricted to in-frame clones and leaves out a portion. The top ten hold roughly 0.3% of the sample, which has 75,000 to 100,000 clones, nearly 95% seen once. Germline CDR1 LGHNT, CDR2 FRNRAP. The CDR3 contains 21 residues. The V end was cut by 1 base, the J end by 0 bases, with 26 bases between. This sequence joins TRBV12-5 and TRBJ2-3; D possibly uses TRBD1 or TRBD2 (6 bases each). The sample consisted of non-Treg CD4+ T cells sorted from blood. The source is a human donor in good health. The CDR3 protein is CASGLARGGLIVPTSTDTQYF. The CDR3 DNA follows: TGTGCTAGTGGTTTGGCACGTGGGGGGCTAATCGTCCCAACTAGCACAGATACGCAGTATTTT. The full variable domain, rest sourced from reference TRBV12-5 and TRBJ2-3, is DARVTQTPRHKVTEMGQEVTMRCQPILGHNTVFWYRQTMMQGLELLAYFRNRAPLDDSGMPKDRFSAEMPDATLATLKIQPSEPRDSAVYFCASGLARGGLIVPTSTDTQYFGPGTRLTVL.